This entry describes one TCR beta chain. The antigen is undetermined. This sample stems from a study of identical twins. Study results and caveats: With abundant cord blood beta clonotypes, insertions were fewer; memory repertoires showed no such pattern. Out-of-frame alpha sequences shared between twins exhibited an excess of low generation probability.

V lost 0 bases and J lost 7, with 8 bases in between. This CDR3 contains 13 residues. The germline V gene has CDR1 SGHRS and CDR2 YFSETQ. One entry per CDR3 protein results from TCRdb running MiXCR on the 5' RACE reads. The data show more than 400,000 distinct CDR3 sequences, around 15% seen once. This sample was shared with a second study, whose subject was yellow fever vaccine responses in identical twins.

Sequencing used CD4+ T cells sorted from blood. This TCR was sampled from a woman aged 18 to 35 in good health. The rearrangement links TRBV5-1 to TRBJ1-5; D uncertain. As DNA, the CDR3 is TGCGCCAGCAGCTTGGCCCAGGACCAGCCCCAGCATTTT. It encodes CASSLAQDQPQHF.